Listed here are 32 T cell receptor beta chains from one sample, sequenced in a study of shared clonotypes between healthy human individuals. Only in-frame clones appear in the TCRdb table, and some are missing; sequencing was by immunoSEQ multiplex PCR. The table includes over 950,000 clones, around three quarters detected once. Sequencing was carried out using memory CD4+ T cells from PBMCs. The sample's subset: CD45RA-negative fraction. The receptors shown here come from a man between 18 and 29 years old in good health. Some clones in this sample may be carry-over from other donors' samples.

The V and J genes are TRBV5-6 and TRBJ2-1; no firm D call. Looked up from germline, CDR1 is SGHDT and CDR2 is YYEEEE. This CDR3 is 12 amino acids long. V shed 3 bases and J shed 9 bases, with 10 bases lying between them. CDR3 protein: CASSSGRVEQFF. CDR3 coding DNA: TGTGCCAGCAGCTCAGGACGGGTTGAGCAGTTCTTC.

V gene TRBV29-1 combines with J gene TRBJ2-5; TRBD1 or TRBD2 may be the D gene (5 bases each). CDR1 and CDR2 from the germline V gene are SQVTM and ANQGSEA. V was shortened by 7 bases and J by 5 bases, with 26 bases between the two germline ends. This CDR3 has 16 amino acids. The CDR3 is CSATLTRDPFAETQYF. In nucleotides, the CDR3 is TGCAGCGCTACTTTAACCCGGGACCCCTTTGCGGAGACCCAGTACTTC.

The chain recombines TRBV11-2 with TRBJ1-1; tentatively, D is TRBD1 (5 bases). The CDR3 spans 14 residues. CDR1 is SGHAT and CDR2 is FQNNGV in the germline V gene. Trimming left V 6 bases short and J 1 base short, with 12 bases between. The CDR3 region has the DNA TGTGCCAGCAGTAAGGCAGGGACGAACACTGAAGCTTTCTTT. Its protein product is CASSKAGTNTEAFF.

This clone came up once. The rearrangement uses TRBV6-6 and TRBJ1-5, with a tentative D call TRBD1 (5 bases). This CDR3 has 14 amino acids. V lost 6 bases and J lost 9, with 18 bases in between. Germline V gene sequence: CDR1 MNHNY, CDR2 SVGAGI (reference sequence). CDR3 sequence (DNA): TGTGCCAGCAGACTCGGACATGCGCCCTTGCCCCAGCATTTT. Residues: CASRLGHAPLPQHF.

In the case of this clone: The same CDR3 arises from other DNA sequences in this sample as well. The V gene is TRBV30, the J gene TRBJ1-1; perhaps TRBD1 as D (6 bases). The V end was cut by 1 base, the J end by 8 bases, with 14 bases between. This CDR3 has 13 amino acids. Germline V lookup: CDR1 GTSNPN, CDR2 SVGIG (reference sequence). CDR3 in DNA: TGTGCCTGGAGTGCTAATTCCGGGACAGAAGCTTTCTTT. It yields the protein CAWSANSGTEAFF.

CDR3 coding DNA: TGTGCCAGTAGTATAGATGGGGTTCCCAACATTCAGTACTTC. Translating it yields CASSIDGVPNIQYF. This rearrangement joins TRBV19 to TRBJ2-4; D remains ambiguous. V dropped 0 bases and J dropped 7 bases, with 10 bases sitting between them. Germline V gene sequence: CDR1 LNHDA, CDR2 SQIVND (reference sequence). The CDR3 is made up of 14 amino acids.

The CDR3 spells CASSESRRSGTDTQYF. CDR3 DNA sequence: TGCGCCAGCAGTGAGTCACGGCGGAGTGGCACAGATACGCAGTATTTT. V gene TRBV10-1 combines with J gene TRBJ2-3; D remains ambiguous. Germline CDR1 WNHNN, CDR2 SYGVQD (reference sequence). This CDR3 contains 16 residues. Trimming took 0 bases from V and 1 from J, leaving 11 bases between them.

J is TRBJ2-3 and V is TRBV5-4, with 10 bases identical to TRBD2. V lost 1 base to trimming and J lost 5 bases; unmatched junction nucleotides: 7. The CDR3 runs 16 residues. Per the germline V gene, CDR1 is SGHNT and CDR2 is YYREEE (reference sequence). The CDR3 nucleotides read TGTGCCAGCAGCTTGAGCCTAGCGGGAGTCCAAGATACGCAGTATTTT. Protein sequence: CASSLSLAGVQDTQYF.

The CDR3 loop reads CSVTGLAIYEQYF. CDR3 bases: TGCAGCGTTACGGGACTAGCTATCTACGAGCAGTACTTC. The chain carries TRBV29-1 and TRBJ2-7; 9 bases line up with TRBD2. The V segment lost 5 bases and the J segment 3 bases; nucleotides outside the gene matches: 5. The CDR3 extends over 13 amino acids. Per germline, CDR1 SQVTM and CDR2 ANQGSEA.

The CDR3 sequence: CASSDRFSTDTQYF. The CDR3 DNA reads as TGTGCCAGCAGTGACAGATTTAGCACAGATACGCAGTATTTT. The V call is TRBV6-5, the J call TRBJ2-3, with a tentative D call TRBD1 (5 bases). V was trimmed by 5 bases and J by 0 bases, leaving 9 bases between them. This CDR3 is 14 amino acids long. Germline V CDR1 and CDR2: MNHEY, SVGAGI.

This chain uses TRBV18 with TRBJ1-1, with 8 bases aligning to TRBD1. Trimming at V came to 6 bases and at J to 3 bases, leaving 6 bases not matched to a gene. This CDR3 comprises 14 residues. Per germline, CDR1 KGHSH and CDR2 LQKENI. CDR3 amino acids: CASSLSGGDTEAFF. CDR3 DNA sequence: TGTGCCAGCTCTTTGTCAGGGGGCGACACTGAAGCTTTCTTT.

V usage is TRBV7-6 and J usage is TRBJ2-2; TRBD2 agrees at 7 bases. The J segment lost 0 bases and the V segment lost 5 bases, leaving 6 bases of the junction unmatched. Germline CDR1 reads SGHVS; CDR2 reads FNYEAQ. The CDR3 spans 16 residues. The CDR3 bases are TGTGCCAGCAGCCCGTATAGCGGGCCGAACACCGGGGAGCTGTTTTTT. Amino acid sequence: CASSPYSGPNTGELFF. The complete variable domain, with remaining parts taken from reference TRBV7-6 and TRBJ2-2, reads GAGVSQSPRYKVTKRGQDVALRCDPISGHVSLYWYRQALGQGPEFLTYFNYEAQQDKSGLPNDRFSAERPEGSISTLTIQRTEQRDSAMYRCASSPYSGPNTGELFFGEGSRLTVL.

This clone has a single count. The junction and the germline gene differ at one end; a read error may be behind it. This chain uses TRBV6-6 with TRBJ1-4; tentative D call: TRBD1 (6 bases). The CDR3 runs 16 residues. Germline lookup yields CDR1 MNHNY and CDR2 SVGAGI (reference sequence). Written as DNA, the CDR3 is TGTGCCAGCAGCCGACCCCCAGGGGATCCTAACGAAAAACTGTTTTTT. Its translation: CASSRPPGDPNEKLFF.

The V and J genes are TRBV15 and TRBJ1-1; the match to TRBD1 covers 10 bases. This CDR3 has 19 residues. The V segment lost 3 bases and the J segment 0 bases; nucleotides outside the gene matches: 13. The germline CDR1 and CDR2 sequences are LNHNV and YYDKDF (reference sequence). In nucleotides, the CDR3 is TGTGCCACCAGCAGCCCCGATTTTGGACAGGGGGTTCTGAACACTGAAGCTTTCTTT. This gives the protein CATSSPDFGQGVLNTEAFF.

The gene calls are TRBV11-3 and TRBJ2-3; TRBD1 matches at 11 bases. CDR1 and CDR2 (germline): SGHNT, YENEEA. The J segment lost 10 bases and the V segment lost 6 bases, leaving 15 bases of the junction unmatched. This CDR3 comprises 16 residues. The CDR3 DNA reads as TGTGCCAGCAGTCCACCCGGGACAGGGGGATCAACTTCGCAGTATTTT. It is translated as CASSPPGTGGSTSQYF.

As to this clone: A read error may account for a junction end that differs from germline. V and J are TRBV5-4 and TRBJ2-1; 7 bases are a match to TRBD1. This CDR3 has 14 amino acids. CDR1 and CDR2 (germline): SGHNT, YYREEE (reference sequence). CDR3 sequence: CASSQDRTGNEQFF. The DNA of the CDR3 is TGCGCCAGCAGCCAAGATAGGACAGGCAATGAGCAGTTCTTC.

This clone was recorded once. This rearrangement joins TRBV15 to TRBJ2-1; 9 bases fit TRBD2. Trimming cost V 7 bases and J 10 bases; bases outside gene matches: 17. There are 16 residues in the CDR3. Germline CDR1 and CDR2: LNHNV and YYDKDF (reference sequence). The CDR3 region has the DNA TGTGCCACCAACTACCTCGATCTAGCGGGATCTGGGGAGCAGTTCTTC. Its protein is CATNYLDLAGSGEQFF. The complete variable domain, with remaining parts taken from reference TRBV15 and TRBJ2-1, reads DAMVIQNPRYQVTQFGKPVTLSCSQTLNHNVMYWYQQKSSQAPKLLFHYYDKDFNNEADTPDNFQSRRPNTSFCFLDIRSPGLGDTAMYLCATNYLDLAGSGEQFFGPGTRLTVL.

A word on this clone: Other nucleotide sequences from this sample produce the same CDR3. V is TRBV7-8 and J is TRBJ2-2, with D possibly being TRBD1 (6 bases). The CDR3 sequence is 15 residues long. CDR1 and CDR2 from the germline V gene are SGHVS and FQNEAQ. V shed 2 bases and J shed 4 bases, with 11 bases lying between them. CDR3 nucleotides: TGTGCCAGCAGCTTAAGGGGGAGCGGCACCGGGGAGCTGTTTTTT. Translated: CASSLRGSGTGELFF.

Details on this clone: The final CDR3 position lacks the conserved phenylalanine or tryptophan, pointing to a likely read error. The DNA is left out, because the CDR3 cannot be placed on it with certainty; the CDR3 is given as TCRdb lists it. This rearrangement joins TRBV4-3 to TRBJ2-7. Inclusive of both ends, the CDR3 amounts to 11 amino acids. The germline CDR1 and CDR2 sequences are LGHNA and YSLEER. This CDR3 reads CASSQDPQTGR.

CDR3 amino acids: CASSLRRPGNSNQPQHF. The CDR3, as DNA: TGTGCCAGCAGCCTTAGGCGTCCCGGGAATAGCAATCAGCCCCAGCATTTT. The V gene is TRBV7-8, the J gene TRBJ1-5; no definite D call. Trimming cost V 5 bases and J 0 bases, with 17 bases left between them. Germline CDR1 reads SGHVS; CDR2 reads FQNEAQ. The CDR3 is made up of 17 amino acids.

The chain links TRBV9 to TRBJ2-2; maybe TRBD1 (5 bases). From germline, CDR1 is SGDLS and CDR2 YYNGEE. V lost 0 bases to trimming and J lost 7 bases, with 13 bases between them. The CDR3 loop spans 15 amino acids. The CDR3 DNA is TGTGCCAGCAGCGTAGAGCAGGGATGGAACGGGGAGCTGTTTTTT. Amino acids: CASSVEQGWNGELFF.

With regard to this clone: The sample holds other DNA sequences that translate to the same CDR3. The rearrangement joins TRBV18 to TRBJ2-7; D possibly corresponds to TRBD2 (5 bases). V lost 6 bases to trimming and J lost 3 bases, with 9 bases between them. Germline V gene data show CDR1 as KGHSH and CDR2 as LQKENI. The CDR3 sequence is 12 residues long. This CDR3 reads CASSPDYYEQYF. The CDR3 coding sequence is TGTGCCAGCTCGCCCGACTACTACGAGCAGTACTTC.

In its sample, this clone was seen a few times. The V gene is TRBV9, the J gene TRBJ2-5; D unresolved. This CDR3 comprises 16 residues. Trimming removed 3 bases from V and 1 base from J, with 16 bases in between. Germline-derived CDR1 and CDR2 are SGDLS and YYNGEE. The DNA for the CDR3 is TGTGCCAGCAGCGGTTGGAGTAAGGGTAGCCAAGAGACCCAGTACTTC. Amino acid sequence: CASSGWSKGSQETQYF.

The V gene is TRBV28, the J gene TRBJ1-2; possible D gene TRBD1, 5 bases. The germline V and J ends were trimmed by 5 bases and 4 bases, with 8 bases remaining between them. Germline assignment: CDR1 MDHEN and CDR2 SYDVKM. This CDR3 region has 12 residues. The chain's CDR3 is CASSPGPYGYTF. As DNA, the CDR3 is TGTGCCAGCAGTCCGGGGCCCTATGGCTACACCTTC.

The V call is TRBV2, the J call TRBJ1-5, with unresolved D. Germline V CDR1 and CDR2: SNHLY, FYNNEI. With 6 bases removed from V and 8 bases from J, the gap between germline ends came to 17 bases. This CDR3 spans 14 amino acids. For the CDR3, the DNA is TGTGCCAGCAGCCTAACCGAGGGTCGGGAGCCCCAGCATTTT. Its translation: CASSLTEGREPQHF.

The rearrangement links TRBV11-3 to TRBJ1-1; D is possibly TRBD1 (5 bases). The CDR3 totals 13 residues. Germline V gives CDR1 SGHNT, CDR2 YENEEA. Trimming took 3 bases from V and 4 from J, leaving 9 bases between them. DNA for the CDR3: TGTGCCAGCAGCTTCCAGGGTTTCACTGAAGCTTTCTTT. Amino acid sequence: CASSFQGFTEAFF.

V and J are TRBV7-5 and TRBJ2-1; the D call TRBD2 from the table was never checked on the DNA. TRBV7-5 is reported as a pseudogene. The CDR3 sequence is 13 residues long. CDR3 DNA: TGTGCCAGCAGCATACGCCCCACGGGTGAGCAGTTCTTC. Its protein is CASSIRPTGEQFF.

Concerning this clone itself: The sample has other DNA sequences that encode this CDR3 too. The chain joins TRBV2 to TRBJ2-1; weak D call: TRBD1 (5 bases). Trimming pared 2 bases from V and 0 bases from J, leaving 5 bases between. The CDR3 covers 14 residues. From germline, CDR1 is SNHLY and CDR2 FYNNEI. The CDR3 sequence: CASSEQGSYNEQFF. The CDR3 nucleotides are TGTGCCAGCAGTGAACAGGGCTCCTACAATGAGCAGTTCTTC.

The chain recombines TRBV28 with TRBJ1-5; perhaps TRBD1 as D (6 bases). The V and J ends lost 10 bases and 0 bases respectively, with 16 bases between them. From germline, CDR1 is MDHEN and CDR2 SYDVKM. This CDR3 has 15 amino acids. Here the CDR3 reads CATATGTLSNQPQHF. The CDR3 DNA reads TGTGCCACCGCGACAGGTACCCTTAGCAATCAGCCCCAGCATTTT.

The chain has TRBV7-2 and TRBJ2-2; tentative D call: TRBD1 (6 bases). CDR3 length equals 16 residues. Deletions cut 11 bases from V and 1 base from J, with 20 bases between. CDR1 and CDR2 from the germline V gene are SGHTA and FQGNSA. CDR3 sequence: CAHPKETGQNTGELFF. The CDR3 region has the DNA TGTGCCCACCCGAAAGAGACAGGTCAGAACACCGGGGAGCTGTTTTTT.

Of note for this clone: A read error is possible here, since a much larger clone lies one base away. Distinct nucleotide sequences in the sample also encode this CDR3. This chain joins TRBV28 and TRBJ2-5; D not certain. Germline lookup yields CDR1 MDHEN and CDR2 SYDVKM. The CDR3 contains 10 residues. Between the trimmed V and J ends, which lost 6 bases and 4 bases, there was a span of 3 bases. The CDR3 coding sequence is TGTGCCAGCAGGGGAGAGACCCAGTACTTC. Its translation is CASRGETQYF.

The chain is built from TRBV4-3 and TRBJ2-3, with TRBD2 identical over 10 bases. V lost 4 bases and J lost 4; bases outside the gene matches: 5. Germline CDR1 is LGHNA and CDR2 is YSLEER. This CDR3 comprises 15 residues. The CDR3 region is CASSLYSGRSDTQYF. CDR3 DNA sequence: TGCGCCAGCAGCCTCTATAGCGGGAGGTCAGATACGCAGTATTTT.